This T cell receptor beta chain was identified during a study of blood T cell repertoires in COVID-19. At the level of the study: Sample material is recorded as cDNA or gDNA derived from T cells, B-cell-depleted T cells, or PBMCs.

The table came from immunoSEQ multiplex PCR; TCRdb's copy has only in-frame clones and leaves some out. This table holds 90,000 to 150,000 clones, 70% to 80% found once. The CDR3 runs to 19 residues. Trimming took 5 bases from V and 3 from J, leaving 23 bases between them. The germline gives CDR1 SGHTA, CDR2 FQGTGA. V is TRBV7-3 and J is TRBJ2-6; D call uncertain. The receptor comes from a woman over 75 with acute or convalescent COVID-19. Sequencing was performed on peripheral blood. Written as DNA, the CDR3 is TGTGCCAGCAGCGCGAATGGTGGTAGCAACATTGGTGGGGCCAACGTCCTGACTTTC. Protein product: CASSANGGSNIGGANVLTF.